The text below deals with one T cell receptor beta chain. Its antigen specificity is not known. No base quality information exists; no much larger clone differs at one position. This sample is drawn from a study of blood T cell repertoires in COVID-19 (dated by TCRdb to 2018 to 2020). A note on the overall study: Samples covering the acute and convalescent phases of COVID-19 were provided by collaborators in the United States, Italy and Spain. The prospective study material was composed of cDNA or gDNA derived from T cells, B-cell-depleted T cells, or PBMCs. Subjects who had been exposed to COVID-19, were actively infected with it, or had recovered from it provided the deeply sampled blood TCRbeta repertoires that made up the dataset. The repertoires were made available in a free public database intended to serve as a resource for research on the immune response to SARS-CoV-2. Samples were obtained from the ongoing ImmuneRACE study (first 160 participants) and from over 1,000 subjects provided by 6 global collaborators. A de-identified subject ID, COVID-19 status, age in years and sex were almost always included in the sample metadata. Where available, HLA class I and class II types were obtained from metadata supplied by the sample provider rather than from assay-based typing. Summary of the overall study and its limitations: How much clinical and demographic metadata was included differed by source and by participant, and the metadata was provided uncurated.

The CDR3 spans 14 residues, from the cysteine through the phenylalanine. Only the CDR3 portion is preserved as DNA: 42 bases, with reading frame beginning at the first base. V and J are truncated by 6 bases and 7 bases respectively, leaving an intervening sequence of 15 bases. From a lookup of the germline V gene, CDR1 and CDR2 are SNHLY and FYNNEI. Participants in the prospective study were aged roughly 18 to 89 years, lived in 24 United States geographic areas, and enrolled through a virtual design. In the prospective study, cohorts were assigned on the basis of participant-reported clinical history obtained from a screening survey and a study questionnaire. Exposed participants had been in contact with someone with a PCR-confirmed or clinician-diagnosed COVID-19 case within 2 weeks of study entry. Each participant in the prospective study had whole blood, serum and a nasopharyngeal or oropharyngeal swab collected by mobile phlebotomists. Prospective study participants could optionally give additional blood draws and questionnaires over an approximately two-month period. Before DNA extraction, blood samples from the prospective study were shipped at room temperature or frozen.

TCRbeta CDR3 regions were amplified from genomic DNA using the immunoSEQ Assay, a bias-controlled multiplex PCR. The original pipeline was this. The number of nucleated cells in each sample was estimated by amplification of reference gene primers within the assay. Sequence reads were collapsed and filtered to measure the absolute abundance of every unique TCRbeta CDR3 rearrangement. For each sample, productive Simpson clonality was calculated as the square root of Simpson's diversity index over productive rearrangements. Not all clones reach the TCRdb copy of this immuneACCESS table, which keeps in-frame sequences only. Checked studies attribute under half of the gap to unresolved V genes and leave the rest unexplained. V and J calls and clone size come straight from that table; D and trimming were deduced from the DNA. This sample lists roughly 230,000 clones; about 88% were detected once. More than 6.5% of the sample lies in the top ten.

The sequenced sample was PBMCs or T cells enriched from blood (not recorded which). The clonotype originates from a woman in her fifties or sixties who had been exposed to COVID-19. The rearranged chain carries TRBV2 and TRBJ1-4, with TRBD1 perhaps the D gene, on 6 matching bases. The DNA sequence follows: TGTGCCAGCAGGGTGGACCCAGGGGTTGAAAAACTGTTTTTT. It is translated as CASRVDPGVEKLFF.